Shown below are 8 T cell receptor beta chains from a single sample sequenced in a study of neurological immune-mediated disorders (dated by TCRdb to between 2019 and 2020). The time point label for this specimen denotes: longitudinal time-point 1 (baseline). Receptor libraries were prepared by 5' RACE. Instrument on record: Illumina HiSeq 2500. Through fastp at Q25 and MiXCR, TCRdb rebuilt clones from the public reads, retaining in-frame beta chains. Rows with a matching CDR3 protein are joined into one entry that keeps the most common DNA and genes. The sample records approximately 46,000 distinct CDR3 sequences, approximately 9.1% of which are singletons. The ten top clones hold about 1.5% of the sample. The sample was PBMCs. The origin of the receptors is a woman aged 40 to 55 in good health.

This clonotype was counted at least ten times. The V call is TRBV18, the J call TRBJ1-1, with D uncertain. Trimming took 1 base from V and 2 from J, leaving 5 bases between them. Germline values: CDR1 KGHSH, CDR2 LQKENI. The CDR3 length is 13 residues. The CDR3 coding sequence is TGTGCCAGCTCACCACGGCGAAACACTGAAGCTTTCTTT. It specifies CASSPRRNTEAFF.

This clonotype has ten or more counts. The rearrangement joins TRBV20-1 to TRBJ1-5; 9 bases agree with TRBD1. Germline CDR1 and CDR2: DFQATT and SNEGSKA (reference sequence). The CDR3 runs to 14 residues. Trimming took 0 bases from V and 7 from J; bases not matched to a gene: 4. The CDR3 here is CSARESGQGQPQHF. CDR3 DNA: TGCAGTGCTAGAGAGTCGGGACAGGGACAGCCCCAGCATTTT.

Ten or more counts support this clonotype. This rearrangement joins TRBV7-8 to TRBJ1-5; tentatively, D is TRBD1 (5 bases). This CDR3 has 17 residues. The V end was cut by 5 bases, the J end by 4 bases, with 21 bases between. CDR1 is SGHVS and CDR2 is FQNEAQ in the germline V gene. The CDR3 region is CASSQRGLAGRNQPQHF. The CDR3 DNA sequence: TGTGCCAGCAGCCAGAGGGGCCTCGCAGGGCGGAATCAGCCCCAGCATTTT.

The table lists this clonotype with many counts. CDR3 DNA: TGTGCCAGCAGCCAAGACGTGAAGGAGAACACTGAAGCTTTCTTT. Residues: CASSQDVKENTEAFF. The rearrangement joins TRBV14 to TRBJ1-1; D gene ambiguous. Between the trimmed V and J ends, which lost 0 bases and 1 base, there was a span of 9 bases. The length of the CDR3 is 15 residues. Germline V lookup: CDR1 SGHDN, CDR2 FVKESK. The full variable domain, with the rest looked up from reference TRBV14 and TRBJ1-1, is EAGVTQFPSHSVIEKGQTVTLRCDPISGHDNLYWYRRVMGKEIKFLLHFVKESKQDESGMPNNRFLAERTGGTYSTLKVQPAELEDSGVYFCASSQDVKENTEAFFGQGTRLTVV.

This clonotype was seen repeatedly, ten times or more. The chain recombines TRBV5-6 with TRBJ2-3, with 14 bases lining up with TRBD2. This CDR3 has 16 amino acids. Germline V gene lookup returns CDR1 SGHDT and CDR2 YYEEEE. The V gene end was trimmed by 4 bases and the J gene end by 5 bases; junction bases not matched to a gene: 6. CDR3 nucleotide sequence: TGTGCCAGCAGCGCACGCGGGACTAGCGGGGGAGATACGCAGTATTTT. Protein: CASSARGTSGGDTQYF. Based on the CDR3 plus reference TRBV5-6 and TRBJ2-3, the full variable domain is DAGVTQSPTHLIKTRGQQVTLRCSPKSGHDTVSWYQQALGQGPQFIFQYYEEEERQRGNFPDRFSGHQFPNYSSELNVNALLLGDSALYLCASSARGTSGGDTQYFGPGTRLTVL.

This clonotype was picked up many times. This chain links TRBV20-1 with TRBJ1-1; D possibly corresponds to TRBD1 (6 bases). Germline lookup yields CDR1 DFQATT and CDR2 SNEGSKA (reference sequence). The CDR3 has 13 residues. V dropped 4 bases and J dropped 5 bases, with 14 bases sitting between them. In DNA form, the CDR3 reads TGCAGTGCTACAGTGGGGGGCCGAACTGAAGCTTTCTTT. Residues: CSATVGGRTEAFF.

The sample holds many counts of this clonotype. The CDR3 is CASSLGHWRSSTDTQYF. The CDR3 coding sequence is TGCGCCAGCAGCTTGGGACATTGGAGATCTAGCACAGATACGCAGTATTTT. The V and J genes are TRBV5-1 and TRBJ2-3; no clear D gene. The germline gives CDR1 SGHRS, CDR2 YFSETQ. V lost 0 bases to trimming and J lost 0 bases, with 14 bases between them. CDR3 length equals 17 residues. The complete variable domain, with remaining parts taken from reference TRBV5-1 and TRBJ2-3, reads KAGVTQTPRYLIKTRGQQVTLSCSPISGHRSVSWYQQTPGQGLQFLFEYFSETQRNKGNFPGRFSGRQFSNSRSEMNVSTLELGDSALYLCASSLGHWRSSTDTQYFGPGTRLTVL.

Comments on this clonotype: One end of the junction fails to match germline, which may point to a read error. This chain joins TRBV3-1 and TRBJ2-1; 8 bases agree with TRBD1. The CDR3 runs to 18 residues. Per germline, CDR1 LGHDT and CDR2 YNNKEL (reference sequence). CDR3 sequence reads: CASSPNRGWDSSDNEQFF. Written as DNA, the CDR3 is TGTGCCAGCAGCCCAAACAGGGGGTGGGATAGCTCCGACAATGAGCAGTTCTTC.